A selection of T cell receptor beta chains follows, all from one sample in a study of blood T cell repertoires in COVID-19. The method was immunoSEQ multiplex PCR; TCRdb's version includes in-frame clones alone and lacks a portion of them. Among about 180,000 clones listed, roughly nine tenths were seen once. The sequencing input was peripheral blood. The receptor set was obtained from a man between 65 and 85 years old with active or convalescent COVID-19. CDR3s include the opening cysteine and the closing phenylalanine or tryptophan. The order of the fields is D gene, V gene, clone size, J gene, CDR3 protein, CDR3 DNA. A D gene is named only where the DNA matches it firmly. For some rows the clone size is stated as once, few or many, or as a class when expanded; others skip it.

>-|TRBV10-3|-|TRBJ2-3
CAISELADTQYF
TGTGCCATCAGTGAGCTTGCAGATACGCAGTATTTT
>-|TRBV7-9|-|TRBJ1-1
CASTPSGNRKNTEAFF
TGTGCCAGCACCCCCTCAGGGAATAGAAAGAACACTGAAGCTTTCTTT
>-|TRBV28|-|TRBJ2-7
CASRTPTTGLSYEQYF
TGTGCCAGCCGGACACCAACGACAGGACTCTCCTACGAGCAGTACTTC
>-|TRBV6-5|-|TRBJ1-5
CASSYEARQHF
TGTGCCAGCAGTTACGAGGCCCGCCAGCATTTT
>TRBD1|TRBV5-1|-|TRBJ1-5
CASISRGEQPQHF
TGCGCCAGCATTAGCAGGGGGGAACAGCCCCAGCATTTT
>TRBD1|TRBV7-2|-|TRBJ2-7
CASSLSFGQGYEQYF
TGTGCCAGCAGCTTATCGTTCGGACAGGGCTACGAGCAGTACTTC
>TRBD2|TRBV28|-|TRBJ2-7
CASSAPSSGSSYEQYF
TGTGCCAGCAGTGCCCCCTCTAGCGGCAGCTCCTACGAGCAGTACTTC
>-|TRBV19|-|TRBJ1-5
CASTRGIGEGDQPQHF
TGTGCCAGTACCCGAGGGATAGGTGAGGGGGATCAGCCCCAGCATTTT
>TRBD1|TRBV27|few|TRBJ1-6
CASSFWGRQGVTNSPLHF
TGTGCCAGCAGTTTTTGGGGAAGACAGGGGGTTACTAATTCACCCCTCCACTTT
>-|TRBV19|-|TRBJ2-1
CASSIDSAYNEQFF
TGTGCCAGTAGTATAGACAGCGCCTACAATGAGCAGTTCTTC
>TRBD2|TRBV7-9|-|TRBJ2-7
CASKGTSGGGYEQYF
TGTGCCAGCAAAGGGACTAGCGGTGGAGGTTACGAGCAGTACTTC
>-|TRBV18|-|TRBJ2-3
CASSPNMASGTDTQYF
TGTGCCAGCTCACCAAATATGGCTAGCGGCACAGATACGCAGTATTTT
>TRBD1|TRBV9|-|TRBJ1-3
CASSPRQGTDTIYF
TGTGCCAGCAGCCCGAGACAGGGTACAGACACCATATATTTT
>-|TRBV5-5|-|TRBJ2-7
CASSLMVGATYEQYF
TGTGCCAGCAGCTTGATGGTAGGGGCTACCTACGAGCAGTACTTC